This T cell receptor (beta chain) was documented in a study of regulatory T cells in long-lasting Graves disease. Specified time point: newly diagnosed GD, antithyroid drugs for less than 3 months. After RNA was extracted from PBMCs, the TCR library was made from it. The CDR3 sequence is 14 residues long. Germline V gene data show CDR1 as SNHLY and CDR2 as FYNNEI. V was clipped by 8 bases and J by 4 bases, with 17 bases between them. Sequencing libraries for TCR beta were prepared with iRepertoire HTBI primers and Arm-PCR of CDR3 regions. TCRdb reanalysed the multiplex PCR reads using MiXCR and keeps one entry per CDR3 protein. The table has about 530,000 distinct CDR3 sequences, about 16% seen once. This clonotype came up a few times. These same data were also listed under a study on T cells in Graves' hyperthyroidism and ophthalmopathy.

The TCR comes from a woman between 40 and 65 years old with Graves disease. The specimen was peripheral blood mononuclear cells (PBMCs), collected at new diagnosis, from a patient treated with antithyroid drugs. The gene calls are TRBV2 and TRBJ1-2; D unclear. In DNA form, the CDR3 reads TGTGCCAGCGATGGACGGTCTAACCTCTATGGCTACACCTTC. Protein sequence: CASDGRSNLYGYTF.